At least ten counts were recorded for the clone carrying this TCR beta chain. The sample originates from a study of regulatory T cells in long-lasting Graves disease. The TCR beta library used iRepertoire HTBI primers with Arm-PCR amplification of CDR3. TCRdb passed the multiplex PCR reads through MiXCR, listing each CDR3 protein once. The table shows under 500,000 distinct CDR3 sequences, with 15% to 20% occurring only once. Trimming pared 0 bases from V and 5 bases from J, leaving 10 bases between. CDR3 size: 13 residues. Germline V lookup: CDR1 GTSNPN, CDR2 SVGIG (reference sequence). As to time point: newly diagnosed GD, antithyroid drugs for less than 3 months. Construction of the TCR library relied on RNA isolated from PBMCs. The data also belong to a second study, concerning T cells in Graves' hyperthyroidism and ophthalmopathy. Turning to that study: Classification by a 13 V-J model distinguished ophthalmopathy from stable hyperthyroidism.

Specimen: peripheral blood mononuclear cells (PBMCs), collected at new diagnosis, from a patient treated with antithyroid drugs. The source is a woman aged 25 to 39 with Graves disease. The chain recombines TRBV30 with TRBJ1-2; D unresolved. CDR3 sequence reads: CAWSVRPEYGYTF. CDR3 sequence (DNA): TGTGCCTGGAGTGTAAGGCCAGAGTATGGCTACACCTTC.